The 12 T cell receptor beta chains listed next were all sequenced from one sample in a study of T cells in Graves' hyperthyroidism and ophthalmopathy. RNA transcripts served as the template for amplifying TCR beta CDR3 regions. The study used the HTBI primer set for a first-round RT-PCR of the TCR CDR3. One entry per CDR3 protein, called by TCRdb with MiXCR from the multiplex PCR reads. This table has around 350,000 distinct CDR3 sequences, approximately 14% appearing once. Material for sequencing was blood. Receptors originate from a woman in her twenties or thirties with Graves' ophthalmopathy.

This clonotype appeared many times. This chain links TRBV29-1 with TRBJ1-2; D is perhaps TRBD1 (6 bases). The CDR3 is 12 amino acids. Trimming pared 6 bases from V and 8 bases from J, leaving 16 bases between. Germline CDR1 SQVTM, CDR2 ANQGSEA. DNA for the CDR3: TGCAGCGTCGGTGACAAGGGGGAGGGCTACACCTTC. Encoded protein: CSVGDKGEGYTF.

The chain recombines TRBV7-2 with TRBJ2-2; D could derive from TRBD1 or TRBD2 (5 bases each). Germline V gene lookup returns CDR1 SGHTA and CDR2 FQGNSA. CDR3 length equals 16 residues. V lost 6 bases and J lost 2, with 16 bases in between. CDR3 nucleotide sequence: TGTGCCAGCAGTTTGGACCAGGGACGCAACACCGGGGAGCTGTTTTTT. Amino acids: CASSLDQGRNTGELFF.

This clonotype appeared a few times. The chain uses TRBV6-6 and TRBJ1-5; weak D call: TRBD1 (6 bases). The CDR3 consists of 16 residues. Germline V gene data show CDR1 as MNHNY and CDR2 as SVGAGI (reference sequence). Trimming left V 2 bases short and J 0 bases short, with 11 bases between. For the CDR3, the DNA is TGTGCCAGCAGTTACGGACAGCCTTATAGCAATCAGCCCCAGCATTTT. Translating it yields CASSYGQPYSNQPQHF.

This clonotype was counted between two and nine times. The CDR3 DNA is TGTGCCACCAGTGGGGACAGCTCTAGCACAGATACGCAGTATTTT. Its translation: CATSGDSSSTDTQYF. The chain has TRBV24-1 and TRBJ2-3, with TRBD1 matching over 7 bases. From germline, CDR1 is KGHDR and CDR2 SFDVKD. V lost 5 bases to trimming and J lost 0 bases; unmatched junction nucleotides: 4. The CDR3 totals 15 residues.

This clonotype showed up many times. The chain couples TRBV11-2 to TRBJ2-3, with D perhaps matching TRBD1 (6 bases). This CDR3 contains 15 residues. Germline-derived CDR1 and CDR2 are SGHAT and FQNNGV. Deletions cut 7 bases from V and 6 bases from J, with 20 bases between. The CDR3 sequence is CASTSRKTGYDTQYF. In DNA, the CDR3 is TGTGCCAGCACCTCAAGAAAAACAGGGTATGATACGCAGTATTTT.

In this sample, this clonotype turned up once. This rearrangement joins TRBV28 to TRBJ1-4, with D hard to call. CDR3 length: 15 residues. Germline CDR1 is MDHEN and CDR2 is SYDVKM. Trimming removed 1 base from V and 6 bases from J, with 12 bases in between. The CDR3, as DNA: TGTGCCAGCAGTTTATTGTCCGTTGGGGATGAAAAACTGTTTTTT. Residues: CASSLLSVGDEKLFF.

This clonotype was seen at least ten times. V is TRBV18 and J is TRBJ2-1; TRBD1 might be the D (5 bases). V lost 2 bases and J 0 bases, leaving 8 bases between the germline ends. Germline V gives CDR1 KGHSH, CDR2 LQKENI. The CDR3 totals 15 residues. CDR3 amino acids: CASSPTGGSYNEQFF. The CDR3 bases are TGTGCCAGCTCACCAACAGGCGGCTCCTACAATGAGCAGTTCTTC.

The table lists this clonotype with a few counts. V gene TRBV10-3 combines with J gene TRBJ2-2, with 8 bases aligning to TRBD1. This CDR3 contains 17 residues. The J segment lost 6 bases and the V segment lost 7 bases, leaving 16 bases of the junction unmatched. Germline CDR1 reads ENHRY; CDR2 reads SYGVKD. The CDR3 reads CAITLDRETARAGELFF. The CDR3 DNA sequence: TGTGCCATCACTCTGGACAGGGAAACAGCCAGGGCCGGGGAGCTGTTTTTT.

This clonotype was seen ten or more times. This sequence joins TRBV7-2 and TRBJ2-3; 14 bases are shared with TRBD2. After removal of 5 bases from V and 4 bases from J, the junction contained 5 bases not matched to a gene. This CDR3 comprises 16 residues. Germline V lookup: CDR1 SGHTA, CDR2 FQGNSA. This CDR3 is CASSGTSGRVADTQYF. The CDR3 DNA reads as TGTGCCAGCAGCGGGACTAGCGGGAGAGTCGCAGATACGCAGTATTTT.

This clonotype was observed a handful of times. This chain uses TRBV12-3 or TRBV12-4 with TRBJ2-2; 12 bases align to TRBD1. The ends lost 6 bases at V and 7 bases at J; junction bases unmatched: 9. The CDR3 is 16 residues long. The chain's CDR3 is CASRRVGTGGSGELFF. The DNA for the CDR3 is TGTGCCAGCAGAAGGGTGGGGACAGGGGGCAGCGGGGAGCTGTTTTTT.

The rearrangement uses TRBV27 and TRBJ1-3; D ambiguous. CDR3 length equals 14 residues. Germline V CDR1 and CDR2: MNHEY, SMNVEV (reference sequence). The V gene lost 4 bases and the J gene lost 3 bases, with 10 bases spanning the gap. Here the CDR3 reads CASSSHGLGNTIYF. CDR3 nucleotide sequence: TGTGCCAGCAGTTCCCACGGGCTTGGAAACACCATATATTTT.

The table lists this clonotype with many counts. The rearrangement uses TRBV7-9 and TRBJ1-1; D remains ambiguous. Germline V gives CDR1 SEHNR, CDR2 FQNEAQ (reference sequence). V gave up 0 bases and J gave up 0 bases, with 17 bases separating them. This CDR3 spans 18 amino acids. CDR3 DNA sequence: TGTGCCAGCAGCTTAGCGTTTAGGTCAGACCCTATGAACACTGAAGCTTTCTTT. This translates into CASSLAFRSDPMNTEAFF.